This T cell receptor beta chain was recovered during a study of blood T cell repertoires in COVID-19 (dated by TCRdb to 2020 to 2022). Context from the whole study: Samples covering the acute and convalescent phases of COVID-19 were provided by collaborators in the United States, Italy and Spain. The prospective study material was composed of cDNA or gDNA derived from T cells, B-cell-depleted T cells, or PBMCs. Subjects who had been exposed to COVID-19, were actively infected with it, or had recovered from it provided the deeply sampled blood TCRbeta repertoires that made up the dataset. The repertoires were made available in a free public database intended to serve as a resource for research on the immune response to SARS-CoV-2. The samples were drawn from two sources: the first 160 participants of the ongoing ImmuneRACE study, and 1,000 to 1,500 subjects contributed by 6 global collaborators. The sample metadata nearly always contained a de-identified subject ID, COVID-19 status, age in years and sex. Where available, HLA class I and class II types were taken from metadata supplied by the sample provider and were not determined by assay-based typing. The full study reports these points: How much clinical and demographic metadata was included differed by source and by participant, and the metadata was provided uncurated.

Whole blood was collected in K2EDTA tubes by collaborating institutions according to the institutions' own protocols. For TCRbeta analysis, collaborators shipped samples as frozen whole blood, isolated PBMCs, or DNA extracted from either of those sample types. Measured from the cysteine to the phenylalanine, the CDR3 is 13 residues long. Just CDR3 DNA is preserved here, 39 bases in frame from base 1. The germline V gene (reference sequence) gives CDR1 as LNHDA and CDR2 as SQIVND. The trim is 7 bases for V and 0 bases for J, with a gap of 9 bases between the germline ends. A word on this clone: Its antigen remains undetermined. No qualities accompany the bases; no much larger clone lies one base away.

The immunoSEQ Assay, a bias-controlled multiplex PCR, was used to amplify TCRbeta CDR3 regions from genomic DNA. As for the authors' bioinformatics: Nucleated cell counts per sample were estimated from amplification of reference gene primers within the assay. Sequence reads were collapsed and filtered to measure the absolute abundance of every unique TCRbeta CDR3 rearrangement. For each sample, productive Simpson clonality was calculated by taking the square root of Simpson's diversity index across productive rearrangements. TCRdb's version of the immuneACCESS table is confined to in-frame rearrangements and falls short of the full clone set. An unresolved V gene accounts for under half of the shortfall where checked; the remainder is of unknown origin. V, J and clone size derive from that table, while D and trimming were established from the DNA sequence. Here the sample has approximately 92,000 clones; about 81% occur a single time. 18% of the sample is held by the ten biggest clonotypes.

The origin of this receptor is a man at least 80 years old with acute or convalescent COVID-19. The specimen sequenced was peripheral blood. Recombination linked TRBV19 to TRBJ1-1; the D gene remains uncertain. Here is the DNA: TGTGCCAGTAAGGCGGGGATGAACACTGAAGCTTTCTTT. It translates as CASKAGMNTEAFF.